These 14 T cell receptor beta chains came from one sample sequenced in a study of blood T cell repertoires in COVID-19 (dated by TCRdb to 2020 to 2022). The library relied on the immunoSEQ multiplex PCR assay. The table comes from immuneACCESS by way of TCRdb, which keeps in-frame sequences with V and J called. Part of the clones is missing from these tables; in studies checked, under half for an unresolved V gene and the rest for unknown reasons. The sample table holds 300,000 to 350,000 clones, of which 80% to 90% were seen once. The ten largest account for around 5% of the sample. Sequences were obtained from PBMCs or T cells enriched from blood (not recorded which). These receptors originate from a man aged 30 to 45 who had recovered from COVID-19.

This chain links TRBV19 with TRBJ1-2; 12 bases line up with TRBD1. Per the germline V gene, CDR1 is LNHDA and CDR2 is SQIVND (reference sequence). The CDR3 contains 15 residues. The trim removed 6 bases at V and 4 bases at J, leaving 6 bases unmatched. The CDR3 reads CASSPGTGGGYGYTF. The CDR3 coding sequence is TGTGCCAGTAGCCCCGGGACAGGGGGCGGCTATGGCTACACCTTC.

The chain recombines TRBV4-1 with TRBJ2-3, with 7 bases fitting TRBD1. CDR3 length: 16 residues. V shed 1 base, J shed 1 base, and the junction held 5 bases outside the gene matches. From germline, CDR1 is MGHRA and CDR2 YSYEKL. CDR3 bases: TGCGCCAGCAGCCAAGCGGGACAGCACGGCACAGATACGCAGTATTTT. Translation gives CASSQAGQHGTDTQYF.

This clone was observed a single time. One end of the junction does not line up with germline, which may come from a read error. The chain uses TRBV4-1 and TRBJ1-1; 9 bases are a match to TRBD1. Germline CDR1 is MGHRA and CDR2 is YSYEKL. The CDR3 length is 15 residues. CDR3 nucleotides: TGCGCCAGCACCCAAGGACAGGGGCAGAACACTGAAGCTTTCTTT. It translates to CASTQGQGQNTEAFF.

The chain uses TRBV3-1 (or the pseudogene TRBV3-2) and TRBJ1-6, with D possibly TRBD1 on 6 matching bases. Germline CDR1 and CDR2: LGHDT and YNNKEL (reference sequence). Trimming removed 0 bases at V and 6 bases at J, with 9 bases between. The CDR3 contains 15 residues. CDR3 protein: CASSQDIQGNSPLHF. The CDR3 DNA is TGTGCCAGCAGCCAAGATATACAGGGTAATTCACCCCTCCACTTT.

This rearrangement joins TRBV28 to TRBJ1-3; 7 bases fit TRBD1. Per the germline V gene, CDR1 is MDHEN and CDR2 is SYDVKM. With 5 bases clipped from V and 3 bases from J, the junction kept 7 bases outside the gene matches. This CDR3 is 15 amino acids long. The CDR3 here is CASSVKGTVGNTIYF. CDR3 nucleotide sequence: TGTGCCAGCAGTGTTAAAGGGACAGTTGGAAACACCATATATTTT.

This chain uses TRBV4-1 with TRBJ2-5, with TRBD2 matching over 12 bases. The V segment lost 1 base and the J segment 2 bases; nucleotides outside the gene matches: 11. Germline loops: CDR1 MGHRA, CDR2 YSYEKL. The length of the CDR3 is 19 residues. This CDR3 reads CASSQGVGLAGTFQETQYF. The CDR3 DNA reads TGCGCCAGCAGCCAAGGGGTAGGACTAGCGGGAACATTTCAAGAGACCCAGTACTTC.

The chain couples TRBV4-1 to TRBJ2-5; D is possibly TRBD1 (6 bases). With 2 bases removed from V and 6 bases from J, the gap between germline ends came to 19 bases. The CDR3 has 16 residues. Germline V lookup: CDR1 MGHRA, CDR2 YSYEKL. The CDR3 region has the DNA TGCGCCAGCAGCCAACAACCCACTTCACAGGGCCAGACCCAGTACTTC. Residues: CASSQQPTSQGQTQYF.

The CDR3 DNA sequence: TGTGCCAGCAGAAAAGGGACTAAGCAGTATTTT. Translated, it gives CASRKGTKQYF. The rearrangement joins TRBV5-6 to TRBJ2-3; 7 bases agree with TRBD2. The CDR3 spans 11 residues. J was trimmed by 11 bases and V by 5 bases; bases with no gene match: 5. CDR1 and CDR2 (germline): SGHDT, YYEEEE.

The chain links TRBV6-5 to TRBJ2-3; possibly TRBD2 for D (6 bases). Per germline, CDR1 MNHEY and CDR2 SVGAGI. The CDR3 totals 15 residues. Trimming took off 7 bases at V and 3 bases at J, with 17 bases between the two ends. CDR3 loop: CASTIWGGGTDTQYF. The CDR3 DNA reads as TGTGCCAGCACCATTTGGGGAGGTGGGACAGATACGCAGTATTTT.

This sequence joins TRBV6-5 and TRBJ2-3; D unresolved. V was pared by 5 bases and J by 4 bases, with 13 bases between. Germline V gene data show CDR1 as MNHEY and CDR2 as SVGAGI. The length of the CDR3 is 14 residues. The CDR3: CASSPPTDPDTQYF. As DNA, the CDR3 is TGTGCCAGCAGTCCACCAACAGACCCAGATACGCAGTATTTT.

The J gene is TRBJ2-1, the V gene TRBV27; no firm D call. The CDR3 loop spans 16 amino acids. With 3 bases removed from V and 0 bases from J, the gap between germline ends came to 12 bases. CDR1 is MNHEY and CDR2 is SMNVEV in the germline V gene (reference sequence). The CDR3 reads CASSFPGQHSYNEQFF. DNA of the CDR3: TGTGCCAGCAGTTTTCCGGGTCAGCACTCCTACAATGAGCAGTTCTTC.

The rearrangement links TRBV7-2 to TRBJ2-1; the match to TRBD1 covers 9 bases. The germline CDR1 and CDR2 sequences are SGHTA and FQGNSA. The ends lost 5 bases at V and 2 bases at J; junction bases unmatched: 7. The CDR3 runs to 16 residues. CDR3 in amino acids: CASSPGTGKTYNEQFF. CDR3 sequence (DNA): TGTGCCAGCAGCCCTGGGACAGGGAAAACCTACAATGAGCAGTTCTTC.

The chain employs TRBV19 and TRBJ1-3; D is unresolved. Germline CDR1 reads LNHDA; CDR2 reads SQIVND (reference sequence). V lost 7 bases to trimming and J lost 1 base, with 8 bases between them. CDR3 length equals 13 residues. CDR3 coding DNA: TGTGCCAGTATACAGAATTCTGGAAACACCATATATTTT. Its translation: CASIQNSGNTIYF.

J is TRBJ1-1 and V is TRBV9, with a possible D match to TRBD1 (6 bases). Germline CDR1 reads SGDLS; CDR2 reads YYNGEE. CDR3 length: 14 amino acids. V lost 3 bases and J 4 bases, leaving 13 bases between the germline ends. The DNA of the CDR3 is TGTGCCAGCAGCGAGGGGGGGAGGATCACTGAAGCTTTCTTT. Amino acids: CASSEGGRITEAFF. The entire variable domain, with the rest obtained from reference TRBV9 and TRBJ1-1, is as follows: DSGVTQTPKHLITATGQRVTLRCSPRSGDLSVYWYQQSLDQGLQFLIQYYNGEERAKGNILERFSAQQFPDLHSELNLSSLELGDSALYFCASSEGGRITEAFFGQGTRLTVV.